One and the same sample provided the 17 T cell receptor beta chains below, sequenced in a study of T cell repertoires in cytomegalovirus infection. TCRdb re-called the reads with MiXCR, one entry per CDR3 protein. The data contain around 550,000 distinct CDR3 sequences, more than 25% of them singletons. The specimen sequenced was PBMCs. The receptor set was obtained from a human donor in good health (CMV status not recorded). Some clones in this sample may be carry-over from other donors' samples.

Ten or more counts support this clonotype. V gene TRBV7-8 combines with J gene TRBJ2-1; 9 nucleotides align to TRBD2. This CDR3 comprises 16 residues. V lost 5 bases to trimming and J lost 4 bases; unmatched junction nucleotides: 9. Germline CDR1 and CDR2: SGHVS and FQNEAQ. The chain's CDR3 is CASSDGLALKYNEQFF. The DNA for the CDR3 is TGTGCCAGCAGCGACGGACTAGCGCTGAAATACAATGAGCAGTTCTTC.

The chain uses TRBV10-3 and TRBJ2-3; D uncertain. Trimming stripped 3 bases from V and 0 bases from J, with 10 bases between. The CDR3 is 15 amino acids. Germline assignment: CDR1 ENHRY and CDR2 SYGVKD. Written as DNA, the CDR3 is TGTGCCATCAGTGAAGCCCTGATAAGCACAGATACGCAGTATTTT. Residues: CAISEALISTDTQYF.

Ten or more counts support this clonotype. The CDR3 protein is CASSLKKVGGYTF. The DNA for the CDR3 is TGTGCCAGCAGCTTAAAAAAGGTTGGAGGCTACACCTTC. V is TRBV7-2 and J is TRBJ1-2, with D unresolved. This CDR3 has 13 amino acids. The germline CDR1 and CDR2 sequences are SGHTA and FQGNSA. Trimming took off 2 bases at V and 8 bases at J, with 12 bases between the two ends.

CDR3 nucleotide sequence: TGTGCCAGCAGTTACCCCACTAGCGGGAGGCCCTCTAGCACAGATACGCAGTATTTT. This translates into CASSYPTSGRPSSTDTQYF. The V gene is TRBV6-6, the J gene TRBJ2-3, with TRBD2 identical over 12 bases. CDR1 and CDR2 from the germline V gene are MNHNY and SVGAGI (reference sequence). J gave up 0 bases and V 2 bases, and 9 bases lay outside the gene matches. The CDR3 covers 19 residues.

This chain connects TRBV20-1 to TRBJ2-5; D not resolved. The CDR3 totals 14 residues. From germline, CDR1 is DFQATT and CDR2 SNEGSKA (reference sequence). V shed 3 bases and J shed 4 bases, with 15 bases lying between them. The CDR3 DNA sequence: TGCAGTGCTAGTCAGGTCGTCTTGGGAGAGACCCAGTACTTC. This codes for CSASQVVLGETQYF.

V is TRBV12-3 or TRBV12-4 and J is TRBJ2-3; TRBD2 aligns across 7 bases. The CDR3 has 20 residues. The V and J ends lost 6 bases and 2 bases, in that order; junction bases with no gene match: 23. As DNA, the CDR3 is TGTGCCAGCAGCCCGGGTACGGGGACGAGAACTAGCGCGTACACAGATACGCAGTATTTT. The encoded protein is CASSPGTGTRTSAYTDTQYF.

The chain is built from TRBV12-3 or TRBV12-4 and TRBJ2-2, with D possibly TRBD2 on 6 matching bases. The CDR3 is 12 amino acids. The V end lost 6 bases, the J end lost 6 bases, and 8 bases lay between the germline ends. The CDR3 bases are TGTGCCAGCAGCTCTAGCGCCGGGGAGCTGTTTTTT. Residues: CASSSSAGELFF.

The genes are TRBV12-3 or TRBV12-4 and TRBJ1-3; a possible D gene is TRBD1 (6 bases). The CDR3 runs to 16 residues. V lost 3 bases and J lost 0, with 12 bases in between. CDR3 DNA: TGTGCCAGCAGTTTCCCGACAGGCTTCTCTGGAAACACCATATATTTT. Residues: CASSFPTGFSGNTIYF.

This clonotype was picked up a small number of times. CDR3 DNA sequence: TGTGCCAGCAGCTCGTCAGGACCCAACTATGGCTACACCTTC. It translates to CASSSSGPNYGYTF. The chain recombines TRBV6-2 or TRBV6-3 with TRBJ1-2; unclear D gene. The V end was cut by 6 bases, the J end by 2 bases, with 13 bases between. There are 14 residues in the CDR3. CDR1 is MNHEY and CDR2 is SVGEGT in the germline V gene.

This clonotype was seen at least ten times. The V call is TRBV7-2, the J call TRBJ2-1, with 7 positions matching TRBD2. The CDR3 totals 15 residues. The germline V gene has CDR1 SGHTA and CDR2 FQGNSA. The trim removed 5 bases at V and 3 bases at J, leaving 7 bases unmatched. The CDR3 nucleotides are TGTGCCAGCAGCCCCCCGAGCGGGGACTACAATGAGCAGTTCTTC. Amino acid sequence: CASSPPSGDYNEQFF.

This rearrangement joins TRBV7-3 to TRBJ2-1; 10 bases are a match to TRBD2. The CDR3 totals 15 residues. The V segment lost 5 bases and the J segment 5 bases; nucleotides outside the gene matches: 6. The germline CDR1 and CDR2 sequences are SGHTA and FQGTGA. Here the CDR3 DNA reads TGTGCCAGCAGCCTCAGGACTAGCGGTAACAATGAGCAGTTCTTC. Protein sequence: CASSLRTSGNNEQFF.

This clonotype came up a few times. V is TRBV18 and J is TRBJ1-5; tentative D call: TRBD1 (6 bases). The CDR3 length is 15 residues. Between the trimmed V and J ends, which lost 5 bases and 6 bases, there was a span of 17 bases. Looked up from germline, CDR1 is KGHSH and CDR2 is LQKENI. The CDR3 DNA sequence: TGTGCCAGCTCATCTGAACAGGGTGCCGGTCAGCCCCAGCATTTT. This gives the protein CASSSEQGAGQPQHF.

This clonotype was picked up many times. The DNA of the CDR3 is TGTGCCAGCAGCTTAGAGGGTGGCTGGTCCTACAATGAGCAGTTCTTC. Encoded protein: CASSLEGGWSYNEQFF. The chain links TRBV7-8 to TRBJ2-1; D ambiguous. V lost 1 base, J lost 1 base, and 11 bases lay in between. Germline loops: CDR1 SGHVS, CDR2 FQNEAQ. The CDR3 is 16 residues long.

This clonotype occurred many times. The rearrangement uses TRBV7-2 and TRBJ1-4, with a possible D match to TRBD1 (6 bases). V lost 5 bases and J lost 3, with 10 bases in between. Germline V gene data show CDR1 as SGHTA and CDR2 as FQGNSA. This CDR3 is 14 amino acids long. The CDR3 nucleotides read TGTGCCAGCAGCCGTACAGGGCCTAATGAAAAACTGTTTTTT. It is translated as CASSRTGPNEKLFF.

This clonotype showed up just a few times. The chain joins TRBV20-1 to TRBJ2-1; D uncertain. V lost 4 bases, J lost 4 bases, and 11 bases lay in between. There are 13 residues in the CDR3. CDR1 is DFQATT and CDR2 is SNEGSKA in the germline V gene (reference sequence). The CDR3 sequence is CSANLGKYNEQFF. For the CDR3, the DNA is TGCAGTGCTAACCTAGGGAAGTACAATGAGCAGTTCTTC.

The rearrangement joins TRBV29-1 to TRBJ1-2, with 9 bases fitting TRBD1. The CDR3 is 13 residues long. Germline loops: CDR1 SQVTM, CDR2 ANQGSEA. J gave up 4 bases and V 7 bases, and 7 bases lay outside the gene matches. This CDR3 reads CSASDRGGYGYTF. Written as DNA, the CDR3 is TGCAGCGCTTCGGACAGGGGAGGCTATGGCTACACCTTC.

The chain combines TRBV6-2 or TRBV6-3 with TRBJ2-1, with D perhaps matching TRBD1 (6 bases). Germline V CDR1 and CDR2: MNHEY, SVGEGT. V was clipped by 9 bases and J by 0 bases, with 12 bases between them. The CDR3 consists of 14 residues. DNA for the CDR3: TGTGCCAGTGAGGGGGATAGCTCCTACAATGAGCAGTTCTTC. Protein: CASEGDSSYNEQFF.